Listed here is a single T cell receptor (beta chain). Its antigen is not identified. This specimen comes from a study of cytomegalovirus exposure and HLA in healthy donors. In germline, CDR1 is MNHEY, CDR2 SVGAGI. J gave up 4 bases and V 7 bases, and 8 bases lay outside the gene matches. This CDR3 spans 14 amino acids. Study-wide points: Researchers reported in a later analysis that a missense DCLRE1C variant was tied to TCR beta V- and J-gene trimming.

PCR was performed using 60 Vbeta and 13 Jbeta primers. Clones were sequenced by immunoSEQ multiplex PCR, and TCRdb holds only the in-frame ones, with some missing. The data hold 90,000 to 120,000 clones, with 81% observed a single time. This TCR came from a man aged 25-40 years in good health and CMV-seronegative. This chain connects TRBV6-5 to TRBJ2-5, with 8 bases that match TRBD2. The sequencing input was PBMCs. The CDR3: CASKSGRGGETQYF. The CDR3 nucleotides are TGTGCCAGCAAGTCCGGGAGGGGCGGAGAGACCCAGTACTTC.